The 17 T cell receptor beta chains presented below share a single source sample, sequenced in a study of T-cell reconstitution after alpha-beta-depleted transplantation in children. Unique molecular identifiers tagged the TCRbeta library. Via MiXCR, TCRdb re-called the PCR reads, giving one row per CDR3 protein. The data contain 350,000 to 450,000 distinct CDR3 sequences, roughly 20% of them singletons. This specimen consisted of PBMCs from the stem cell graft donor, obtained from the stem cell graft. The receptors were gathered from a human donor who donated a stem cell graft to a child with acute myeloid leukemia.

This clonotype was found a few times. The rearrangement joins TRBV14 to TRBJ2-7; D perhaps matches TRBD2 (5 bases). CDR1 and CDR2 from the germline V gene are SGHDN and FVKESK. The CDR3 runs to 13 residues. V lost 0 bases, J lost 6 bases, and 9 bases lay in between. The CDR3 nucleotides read TGTGCCAGCAGCCAAGAGCTAGGAGGCGAGCAGTACTTC. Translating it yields CASSQELGGEQYF.

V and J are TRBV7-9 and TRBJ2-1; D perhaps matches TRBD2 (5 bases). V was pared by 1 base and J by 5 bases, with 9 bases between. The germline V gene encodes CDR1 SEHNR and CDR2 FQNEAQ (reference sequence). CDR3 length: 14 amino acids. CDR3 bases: TGTGCCAGCAGCTTAGTCGGAGCGGACAATGAGCAGTTCTTC. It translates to CASSLVGADNEQFF.

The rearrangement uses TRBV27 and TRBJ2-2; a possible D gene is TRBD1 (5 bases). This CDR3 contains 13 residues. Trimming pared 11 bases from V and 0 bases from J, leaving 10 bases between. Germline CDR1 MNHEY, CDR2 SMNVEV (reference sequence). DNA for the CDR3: TGTGCCGCGGCGGACACGAACACCGGGGAGCTGTTTTTT. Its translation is CAAADTNTGELFF.

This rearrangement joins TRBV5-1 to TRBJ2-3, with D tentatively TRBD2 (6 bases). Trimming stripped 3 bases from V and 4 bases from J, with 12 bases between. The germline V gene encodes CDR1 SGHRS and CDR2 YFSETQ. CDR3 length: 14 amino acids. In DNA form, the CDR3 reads TGCGCCAGCAGCTCGCAGACTAGTTCAGATACGCAGTATTTT. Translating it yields CASSSQTSSDTQYF.

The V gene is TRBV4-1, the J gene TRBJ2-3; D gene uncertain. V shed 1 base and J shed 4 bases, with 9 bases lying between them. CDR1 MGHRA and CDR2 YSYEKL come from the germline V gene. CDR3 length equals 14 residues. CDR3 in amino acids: CASSQGFGADTQYF. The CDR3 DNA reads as TGCGCCAGCAGCCAAGGATTCGGCGCAGATACGCAGTATTTT.

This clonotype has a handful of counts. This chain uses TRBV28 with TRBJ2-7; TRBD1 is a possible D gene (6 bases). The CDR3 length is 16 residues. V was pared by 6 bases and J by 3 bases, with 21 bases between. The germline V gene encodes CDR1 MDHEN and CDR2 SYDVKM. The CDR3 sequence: CASSPTISDRIYEQYF. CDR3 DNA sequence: TGTGCCAGCAGCCCCACAATCTCCGACAGGATCTACGAGCAGTACTTC.

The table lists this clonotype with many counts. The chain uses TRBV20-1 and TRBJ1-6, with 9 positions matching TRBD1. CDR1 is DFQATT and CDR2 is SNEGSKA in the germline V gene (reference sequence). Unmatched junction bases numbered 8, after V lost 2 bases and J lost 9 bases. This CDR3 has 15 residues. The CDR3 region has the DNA TGCAGTGCTAGATTAGGGACAGGGTTCAGTTCACCCCTCCACTTT. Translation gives CSARLGTGFSSPLHF.

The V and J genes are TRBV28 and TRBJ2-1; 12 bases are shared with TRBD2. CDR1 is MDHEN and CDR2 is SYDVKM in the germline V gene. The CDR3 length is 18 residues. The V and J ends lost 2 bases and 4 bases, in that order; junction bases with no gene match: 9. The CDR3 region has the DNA TGTGCCAGCAGTTTAAGTCTAGCGGGGGGGCCAGGGTACAATGAGCAGTTCTTC. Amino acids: CASSLSLAGGPGYNEQFF.

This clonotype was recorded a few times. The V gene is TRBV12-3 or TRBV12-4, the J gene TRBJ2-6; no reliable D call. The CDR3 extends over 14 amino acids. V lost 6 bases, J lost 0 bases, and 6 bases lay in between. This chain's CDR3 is CASSISSGANVLTF. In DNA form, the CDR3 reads TGTGCCAGCAGCATTAGCTCTGGGGCCAACGTCCTGACTTTC.

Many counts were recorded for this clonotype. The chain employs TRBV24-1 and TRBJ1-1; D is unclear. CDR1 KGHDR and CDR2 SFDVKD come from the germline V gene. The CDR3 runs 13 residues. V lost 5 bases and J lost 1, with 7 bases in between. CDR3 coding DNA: TGTGCCACCAGTGCCGGCCCGAACACTGAAGCTTTCTTT. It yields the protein CATSAGPNTEAFF.

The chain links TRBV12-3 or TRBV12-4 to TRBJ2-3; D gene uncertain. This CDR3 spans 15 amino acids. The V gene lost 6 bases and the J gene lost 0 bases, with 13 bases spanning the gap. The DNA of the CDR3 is TGTGCCAGCAGCCGCGACGCAACTAGCACAGATACGCAGTATTTT. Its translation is CASSRDATSTDTQYF.

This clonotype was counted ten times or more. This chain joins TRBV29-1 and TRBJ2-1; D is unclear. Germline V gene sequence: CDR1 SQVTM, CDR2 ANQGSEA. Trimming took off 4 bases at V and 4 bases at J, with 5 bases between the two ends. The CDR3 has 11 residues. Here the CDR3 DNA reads TGCAGCGTTGCGACATACAATGAGCAGTTCTTC. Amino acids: CSVATYNEQFF.

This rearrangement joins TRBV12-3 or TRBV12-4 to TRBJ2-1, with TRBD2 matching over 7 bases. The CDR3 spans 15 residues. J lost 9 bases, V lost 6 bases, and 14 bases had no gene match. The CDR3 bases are TGTGCCAGCAGCACCGGGCTAGCGGTCGATATTGAGCAGTTCTTC. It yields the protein CASSTGLAVDIEQFF.

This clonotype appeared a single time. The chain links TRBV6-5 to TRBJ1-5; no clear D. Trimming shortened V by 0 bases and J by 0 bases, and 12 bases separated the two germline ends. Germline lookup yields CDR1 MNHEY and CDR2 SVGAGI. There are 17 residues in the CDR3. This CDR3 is CASSYSFFPDSNQPQHF. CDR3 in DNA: TGTGCCAGCAGTTACTCCTTCTTCCCCGATAGCAATCAGCCCCAGCATTTT.

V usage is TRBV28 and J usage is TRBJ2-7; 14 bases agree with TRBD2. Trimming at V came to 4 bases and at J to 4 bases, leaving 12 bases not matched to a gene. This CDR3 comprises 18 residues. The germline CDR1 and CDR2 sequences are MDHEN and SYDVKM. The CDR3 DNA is TGTGCCAGCAGTTCGGGACTAGCGGGAGAATTAGACATGTACGAGCAGTACTTC. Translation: CASSSGLAGELDMYEQYF.

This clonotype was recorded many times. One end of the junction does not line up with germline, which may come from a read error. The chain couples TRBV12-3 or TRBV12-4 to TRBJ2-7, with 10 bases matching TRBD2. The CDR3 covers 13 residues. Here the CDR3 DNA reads TGCGCCAGCAGGACTAGCGGCTCCTACGAGCAGTACTTC. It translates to CASRTSGSYEQYF.

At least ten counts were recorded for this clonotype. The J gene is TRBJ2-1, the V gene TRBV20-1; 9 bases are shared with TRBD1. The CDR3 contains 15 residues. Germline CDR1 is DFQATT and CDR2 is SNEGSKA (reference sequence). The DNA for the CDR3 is TGCACCGCGCCAAGAGGGACAGGGTACTACAATGAGCAGTTCTTC. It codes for CTAPRGTGYYNEQFF.